Below, 29 T cell receptor beta chains from the same sample are listed, as sequenced in a study of T cell responses to AZD1222 COVID-19 vaccine. Sequenced by immunoSEQ multiplex PCR; TCRdb stores in-frame clones only, minus some. The table lists about 150,000 clones, about 92% of them singletons, with 2.5% to 3.5% in the top ten. The material was peripheral blood, obtained 28 days after the second AZD1222 dose. The receptors stem from an adult who received the AZD1222 COVID-19 vaccine.

The rearrangement joins TRBV3-1 (or the pseudogene TRBV3-2) to TRBJ1-2, with D tentatively TRBD1 (5 bases). The V gene's germline CDR1 is LGHDT and CDR2 YNNKEL (reference sequence). Trimming pared 3 bases from V and 1 base from J, leaving 21 bases between. This CDR3 spans 18 amino acids. The CDR3 region is CASSQRGTQLLLNYGYTF. The CDR3 nucleotides read TGTGCCAGCAGCCAGCGGGGGACCCAATTACTCCTTAACTATGGCTACACCTTC.

The chain is built from TRBV30 and TRBJ2-2, with TRBD1 identical over 8 bases. This CDR3 has 16 amino acids. The ends lost 3 bases at V and 1 base at J; junction bases unmatched: 7. Germline V lookup: CDR1 GTSNPN, CDR2 SVGIG (reference sequence). This CDR3 reads CAWRVTGTGNTGELFF. The CDR3 DNA is TGTGCCTGGAGAGTAACCGGGACAGGGAACACCGGGGAGCTGTTTTTT.

This clone has just a few counts. This chain connects TRBV5-1 to TRBJ1-2; TRBD1 matches 8 bases. Per germline, CDR1 SGHRS and CDR2 YFSETQ. V shed 4 bases, J shed 5 bases, and the junction held 7 bases outside the gene matches. The CDR3 runs 14 residues. The CDR3 nucleotides are TGCGCCAGCAGCACGACAGGGGCCGAATATGGCTACACCTTC. This translates into CASSTTGAEYGYTF.

The chain carries TRBV7-8 and TRBJ2-7; perhaps TRBD2 as D (5 bases). Germline V gene data show CDR1 as SGHVS and CDR2 as FQNEAQ. V shed 2 bases and J shed 3 bases, with 14 bases lying between them. This CDR3 has 15 residues. The CDR3 coding sequence is TGTGCCAGCAGCTTAAGGTGGGAGACTCACTACGAGCAGTACTTC. As protein: CASSLRWETHYEQYF.

The rearrangement uses TRBV18 and TRBJ2-2; 8 bases map to TRBD1. The CDR3 is 15 amino acids. Germline V gene lookup returns CDR1 KGHSH and CDR2 LQKENI. J gave up 6 bases and V 3 bases, and 6 bases lay outside the gene matches. CDR3 in DNA: TGTGCCAGCTCACCCCGGACAGGGAAAGCCGGGGAGCTGTTTTTT. Protein: CASSPRTGKAGELFF.

The V and J genes are TRBV5-3 and TRBJ1-2; D unresolved. TRBV5-3 is assigned to the ORF class and has an uncertain function. The CDR3 length is 18 residues. Trimming pared 4 bases from V and 3 bases from J, leaving 25 bases between. This chain's CDR3 is CARSDNSIYIPGDYGYTF. The CDR3 DNA reads as TGTGCCAGAAGCGACAATAGCATCTACATCCCCGGGGACTATGGCTACACCTTC.

The V call is TRBV13, the J call TRBJ2-1; D remains ambiguous. CDR3 length: 14 residues. The germline V gene has CDR1 PRHDT and CDR2 FYEKMQ (reference sequence). With 1 base removed from V and 0 bases from J, the gap between germline ends came to 4 bases. CDR3 protein: CASSLVSSYNEQFF. CDR3 sequence (DNA): TGTGCCAGCAGCTTAGTGAGCTCCTACAATGAGCAGTTCTTC.

The chain combines TRBV3-1 (or the pseudogene TRBV3-2) with TRBJ1-6; 7 bases align to TRBD1. CDR1 and CDR2 (germline): LGHDT, YNNKEL (reference sequence). CDR3 length: 14 residues. The V and J ends lost 4 bases and 7 bases, in that order; junction bases with no gene match: 4. CDR3 residues: CASSPGTANSPLHF. The CDR3, as DNA: TGTGCCAGCAGCCCCGGGACAGCAAATTCACCCCTCCACTTT.

The rearrangement uses TRBV9 and TRBJ2-1; 9 bases map to TRBD2. This CDR3 contains 18 residues. The trim removed 0 bases at V and 4 bases at J, leaving 11 bases unmatched. CDR1 and CDR2 (germline): SGDLS, YYNGEE. The CDR3, as DNA: TGTGCCAGCAGCGTAGCACCCTCCGGGACTAGCCTTTACAATGAGCAGTTCTTC. Its translation: CASSVAPSGTSLYNEQFF.

This clone was picked up one time. The rearrangement joins TRBV30 to TRBJ2-7; D gene ambiguous. The V gene's germline CDR1 is GTSNPN and CDR2 SVGIG (reference sequence). V was pared by 3 bases and J by 6 bases, with 9 bases between. The CDR3 runs to 11 residues. The CDR3 DNA follows: TGTGCCTGGAGAGGCTGGGGCGAGCAGTACTTC. Translated: CAWRGWGEQYF. The full variable domain, completed using reference TRBV30 and TRBJ2-7, is SQTIHQWPATLVQPVGSPLSLECTVEGTSNPNLYWYRQAAGRGLQLLFYSVGIGQISSEVPQNLSASRPQDRQFILSSKKLLLSDSGFYLCAWRGWGEQYFGPGTRLTVT.

The chain joins TRBV18 to TRBJ1-3; D not resolved. Germline CDR1 KGHSH, CDR2 LQKENI. Trimming pared 0 bases from V and 4 bases from J, leaving 7 bases between. The CDR3 contains 14 residues. In DNA, the CDR3 is TGTGCCAGCTCACCACCTCCGGTGGGAAACACCATATATTTT. Protein product: CASSPPPVGNTIYF. Complete variable domain (other parts from reference TRBV18 and TRBJ1-3): NAGVMQNPRHLVRRRGQEARLRCSPMKGHSHVYWYRQLPEEGLKFMVYLQKENIIDESGMPKERFSAEFPKEGPSILRIQQVVRGDSAAYFCASSPPPVGNTIYFGEGSWLTVV.

This rearrangement joins TRBV7-2 to TRBJ1-1; D possibly corresponds to TRBD1 (5 bases). Germline V gene sequence: CDR1 SGHTA, CDR2 FQGNSA. The V end was cut by 0 bases, the J end by 5 bases, with 13 bases between. The CDR3 spans 15 residues. In DNA form, the CDR3 reads TGTGCCAGCAGCTTAGCGTGGGGGAAGAGAACTGAAGCTTTCTTT. It codes for CASSLAWGKRTEAFF.

The chain combines TRBV5-3 with TRBJ2-3; D is ambiguous. TRBV5-3 is classed as an ORF, of uncertain function. Trimming pared 5 bases from V and 2 bases from J, leaving 6 bases between. This CDR3 has 12 amino acids. The CDR3 nucleotides are TGTGCCAGAAGAGGCCACACAGATACGCAGTATTTT. Encoded protein: CARRGHTDTQYF.

CDR3 nucleotide sequence: TGTGCCAGCGGACCGTGGGGGGCTAGCGGGCACCACGAGCAGTACTTC. Translating gives CASGPWGASGHHEQYF. The chain couples TRBV3-1 (or the pseudogene TRBV3-2) to TRBJ2-7, with 8 bases identical to TRBD2. From germline, CDR1 is LGHDT and CDR2 YNNKEL (reference sequence). The CDR3 runs to 16 residues. V shed 8 bases, J shed 5 bases, and the junction held 17 bases outside the gene matches.

This clone was observed a single time. This chain joins TRBV2 and TRBJ2-3, with 8 bases matching TRBD2. The trim removed 7 bases at V and 2 bases at J, leaving 11 bases unmatched. This CDR3 contains 16 residues. Germline V gene data show CDR1 as SNHLY and CDR2 as FYNNEI. This CDR3 reads CASTLAGVTYTDTQYF. The CDR3, as DNA: TGTGCCAGCACTCTAGCGGGCGTCACATACACAGATACGCAGTATTTT.

The J gene is TRBJ2-5, the V gene TRBV29-1; 14 positions agree with TRBD2. CDR1 and CDR2 (germline): SQVTM, ANQGSEA. The CDR3 has 14 residues. The ends lost 7 bases at V and 3 bases at J; junction bases unmatched: 4. The CDR3 spells CSDWGLAGEETQYF. The DNA of the CDR3 is TGCAGCGACTGGGGACTAGCGGGAGAAGAGACCCAGTACTTC.

The chain recombines TRBV27 with TRBJ2-3; unclear D gene. This CDR3 has 17 residues. V shed 0 bases and J shed 1 base, with 14 bases lying between them. Germline V gives CDR1 MNHEY, CDR2 SMNVEV (reference sequence). The CDR3 spells CASSLSIPGGRTDTQYF. The CDR3 nucleotides read TGTGCCAGCAGTTTATCGATCCCGGGCGGCCGCACAGATACGCAGTATTTT.

The rearrangement links TRBV15 to TRBJ2-7; a possible D gene is TRBD2 (5 bases). Germline-derived CDR1 and CDR2 are LNHNV and YYDKDF (reference sequence). V dropped 3 bases and J dropped 8 bases, with 20 bases sitting between them. The CDR3 covers 15 residues. CDR3 DNA: TGTGCCACCAGCAGGATTCTTTCCGGGATCGGGAAGCAGTACTTC. It codes for CATSRILSGIGKQYF.

The sample holds one count of this clone. The chain combines TRBV10-3 with TRBJ1-6, with 9 bases aligning to TRBD1. This CDR3 is built from 15 residues. Germline loops: CDR1 ENHRY, CDR2 SYGVKD. V shed 2 bases and J 7 bases; nucleotides not matched to a gene: 3. CDR3 sequence (DNA): TGTGCCATCAGTGAGGGGGACAGGGCGAATTCACCCCTCCACTTT. Encoded protein: CAISEGDRANSPLHF.

The chain links TRBV18 to TRBJ2-1; 11 bases are shared with TRBD2. The germline V gene has CDR1 KGHSH and CDR2 LQKENI. The junction had 2 bases not matched to a gene; V was cut back by 3 bases and J by 4 bases. The length of the CDR3 is 15 residues. This CDR3 is CASSPGLAAYNEQFF. DNA of the CDR3: TGTGCCAGCTCACCGGGACTAGCGGCATACAATGAGCAGTTCTTC.

The V gene is TRBV6-4, the J gene TRBJ2-5; no clear D. The CDR3 loop spans 17 amino acids. CDR1 is MRHNA and CDR2 is SNTAGT in the germline V gene. Trimming left V 2 bases short and J 1 base short, with 17 bases between. Here the CDR3 reads CASSDVGSSPPQETQYF. Written as DNA, the CDR3 is TGTGCCAGCAGTGACGTGGGTAGCTCTCCACCCCAAGAGACCCAGTACTTC.

This chain joins TRBV12-5 and TRBJ2-1, with 12 bases fitting TRBD2. Germline V lookup: CDR1 LGHNT, CDR2 FRNRAP. This CDR3 is built from 16 residues. The V gene end was trimmed by 4 bases and the J gene end by 2 bases; junction bases not matched to a gene: 3. CDR3 bases: TGTGCTAGTGGTTACCTAGCGGGAGGGGCCTACAATGAGCAGTTCTTC. Its protein product is CASGYLAGGAYNEQFF.

The gene calls are TRBV19 and TRBJ2-3; 16 bases agree with TRBD2. The CDR3 has 15 residues. Germline V gives CDR1 LNHDA, CDR2 SQIVND (reference sequence). V lost 4 bases and J lost 11; bases outside the gene matches: 6. The CDR3 here is CASSKPGTSGRGQYF. The CDR3, as DNA: TGTGCCAGTAGTAAGCCCGGGACTAGCGGGAGGGGGCAGTATTTT. Variable domain in full (rest from reference TRBV19 and TRBJ2-3): DGGITQSPKYLFRKEGQNVTLSCEQNLNHDAMYWYRQDPGQGLRLIYYSQIVNDFQKGDIAEGYSVSREKKESFPLTVTSAQKNPTAFYLCASSKPGTSGRGQYFGPGTRLTVL.

This clone appeared a single time. The V and J genes are TRBV7-2 and TRBJ1-6; unclear D gene. Germline loops: CDR1 SGHTA, CDR2 FQGNSA. This CDR3 spans 14 amino acids. The V end was cut by 3 bases, the J end by 5 bases, with 8 bases between. The CDR3 sequence: CASSFLHDNSPLHF. DNA of the CDR3: TGTGCCAGCAGCTTCCTTCACGATAATTCACCCCTCCACTTT.

This chain connects TRBV2 to TRBJ2-2, with a weak D call TRBD2 (5 bases). Germline V lookup: CDR1 SNHLY, CDR2 FYNNEI. CDR3 size: 16 residues. The ends were cut back, 6 bases at V and 4 bases at J, with 18 bases in the middle. As DNA, the CDR3 is TGTGCCAGCAGGAGGGCCCGGAGTGCGGGCACCGGGGAGCTGTTTTTT. This translates into CASRRARSAGTGELFF.

The V gene is TRBV11-2, the J gene TRBJ1-2; D gene unclear. There are 14 residues in the CDR3. The germline V gene encodes CDR1 SGHAT and CDR2 FQNNGV. Trimming stripped 0 bases from V and 7 bases from J, with 12 bases between. CDR3 in amino acids: CASSLDTAHRGYTF. DNA for the CDR3: TGTGCCAGCAGCTTAGATACAGCTCACCGTGGCTACACCTTC.

The chain has TRBV7-3 and TRBJ2-7, with D possibly matching TRBD1 (6 bases). The germline V gene encodes CDR1 SGHTA and CDR2 FQGTGA. The ends were cut back, 6 bases at V and 0 bases at J, with 12 bases in the middle. The CDR3 has 14 amino acids. In nucleotides, the CDR3 is TGTGCCAGCAGTCTCACAGGGAACTCCTACGAGCAGTACTTC. Amino acid sequence: CASSLTGNSYEQYF.

The table lists this clone with a count of one. V usage is TRBV2 and J usage is TRBJ1-1; tentatively, D is TRBD1 (5 bases). Trimming took 1 base from V and 11 from J, leaving 8 bases between them. CDR3 length: 11 residues. Germline loops: CDR1 SNHLY, CDR2 FYNNEI. CDR3 nucleotide sequence: TGTGCCAGCAGTGAAGGCAGGGCCGCTTTCTTT. This sequence encodes CASSEGRAAFF.

The rearrangement joins TRBV24-1 to TRBJ1-2; tentative D call: TRBD1 (6 bases). The V and J ends lost 9 bases and 4 bases respectively, with 17 bases between them. Germline V CDR1 and CDR2: KGHDR, SFDVKD. CDR3 size: 14 residues. The CDR3 region is CATSGAGLGYGYTF. The CDR3 DNA sequence: TGTGCCACCTCGGGGGCAGGTCTTGGCTATGGCTACACCTTC.